This T cell receptor (beta chain) was recovered during a study of cytomegalovirus exposure and HLA in healthy donors. Trimming shortened V by 1 base and J by 4 bases, and 13 bases separated the two germline ends. There are 16 residues in the CDR3. The germline V gene has CDR1 SGHAT and CDR2 FQDESV (reference sequence). Details on this clone: Its target is unknown.

Likely unrecorded immune exposures existed in these nominally healthy donors. Researchers ran the PCR with 60 Vbeta and 13 Jbeta primers. Assay: immunoSEQ multiplex PCR; the TCRdb copy retains only in-frame clones and omits some. This sample carries over 100,000 clones, approximately 8.9% of them seen once, and the ten largest clones take roughly 7%. Study findings and constraints: Among TCR beta chains of equal frequency, HLA-associated ones were more clonally expanded in a later analysis. The study labeled 150 to 200 TCR beta chains cytomegalovirus-associated.

Material for sequencing was PBMCs. The sequence derives from a woman between 40 and 55 years old in good health and CMV-seropositive. The chain joins TRBV11-1 to TRBJ2-2; D perhaps matches TRBD1 (5 bases). The CDR3 sequence: CASSLEGLGFTGELFF. CDR3 coding DNA: TGTGCCAGCAGCTTAGAGGGGCTCGGATTCACCGGGGAGCTGTTTTTT.